This TCR beta chain was identified during a study of CD8 T cells in ankylosing spondylitis. Overall study results and limits: Clones linked with disease were CD8+ and fairly uncommon in the peripheral blood. Previously reported in reactive arthritis synovial fluid and blood were some of the motif variants. The authors reported significant enrichment of disease-linked clones in matched ankylosing spondylitis synovial fluid. Roughly eight highly homologous variants made up a TCR beta motif that seemed to typify ankylosing spondylitis blood.

Quantitative 5'-RACE with molecular barcodes was used to make the TCR beta libraries. From the 5' RACE reads, TCRdb called clonotypes with MiXCR, one entry per CDR3 protein. The sample has 750,000 to 850,000 distinct CDR3 sequences, approximately 10% seen once. V shed 6 bases and J shed 7 bases, with 12 bases lying between them. The CDR3 is 12 residues long. From germline, CDR1 is DFQATT and CDR2 SNEGSKA (reference sequence). A remark on this clonotype: As yet, its antigen is unknown.

The sequenced sample consisted of blood, either unsorted or a sorted T cell fraction (not recorded which). The TCR sequence derives from a male donor with ankylosing spondylitis. The rearrangement links TRBV20-1 to TRBJ2-2, with D possibly TRBD2 on 5 matching bases. CDR3 region: CSASRGVGELFF. The CDR3 DNA reads as TGCAGTGCCAGTCGGGGTGTCGGGGAGCTGTTTTTT.